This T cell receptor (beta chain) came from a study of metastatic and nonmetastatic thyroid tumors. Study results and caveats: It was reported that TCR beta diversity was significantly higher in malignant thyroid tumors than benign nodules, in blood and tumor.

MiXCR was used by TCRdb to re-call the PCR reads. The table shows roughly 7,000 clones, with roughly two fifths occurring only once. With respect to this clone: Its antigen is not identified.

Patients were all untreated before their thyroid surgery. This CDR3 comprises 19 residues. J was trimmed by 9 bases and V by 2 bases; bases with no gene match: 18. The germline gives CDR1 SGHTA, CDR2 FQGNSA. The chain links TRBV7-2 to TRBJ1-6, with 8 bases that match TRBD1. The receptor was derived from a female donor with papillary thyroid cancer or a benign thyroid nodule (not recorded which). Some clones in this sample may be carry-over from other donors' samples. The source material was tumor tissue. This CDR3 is CASSLSGPGQGLMGSPLHF. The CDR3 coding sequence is TGTGCCAGCAGCTTAAGCGGACCAGGACAGGGCCTTATGGGTTCACCCCTCCACTTT.